This is a list of T cell receptor beta chains from one sample in a study of vaccination and CD4 T cells after COVID-19. These receptors are not linked to any known antigen. TCRdb re-called the PCR reads through MiXCR, storing one row per CDR3 protein. The sample lists some 18,000 distinct CDR3 sequences, under 60% occurring once. The material was CD4+ T cells from blood, cultured in vitro, obtained after SARS-CoV-2 vaccination. Receptors originate from a human donor who had recovered from COVID-19. Both conserved end residues are part of each CDR3. The D gene is left open where the match is weak. Not all rows give a size; the values are once, few, many and, for expanded clones, a class.

CDR3aa	CDR3nt	j_gene	v_gene	d_gene	len	abundance
CASSLAQVPYEQYF	TGTGCCAGCAGTTTAGCCCAGGTCCCCTACGAGCAGTACTTC	TRBJ2-7	TRBV28	.	14	.
CASSRSGNNSPLHF	TGTGCCAGCAGCAGGTCGGGGAATAATTCACCCCTCCACTTT	TRBJ1-6	TRBV11-1	.	14	few
CASSELESSYEQYF	TGTGCCAGCAGTGAACTTGAGAGCTCCTACGAGCAGTACTTC	TRBJ2-7	TRBV2	.	14	.
CASSFAGHNSPLHF	TGTGCCAGCAGCTTTGCAGGACATAATTCACCCCTCCACTTT	TRBJ1-6	TRBV7-2	.	14	.
CAISDTGGNQPQHF	TGTGCCATCAGTGATACAGGGGGAAATCAGCCCCAGCATTTT	TRBJ1-5	TRBV10-3	TRBD1	14	few
CSARVIALRGGSTDTQYF	TGCAGTGCTAGAGTCATTGCCCTCAGGGGGGGTTCCACAGATACGCAGTATTTT	TRBJ2-3	TRBV20-1	.	18	once
CASSLERMNTEAFF	TGTGCCAGCAGCTTAGAACGGATGAACACTGAAGCTTTCTTT	TRBJ1-1	TRBV7-3	.	14	.
CASSVNRGQETQYF	TGTGCCAGTAGTGTAAACAGGGGCCAAGAGACCCAGTACTTC	TRBJ2-5	TRBV19	TRBD1	14	.
CASRLLAGENNEQFF	TGTGCCAGCAGACTACTAGCGGGAGAAAACAATGAGCAGTTCTTC	TRBJ2-1	TRBV6-2/TRBV6-3	TRBD2	15	.
CSAENRFSAAGTDTQYF	TGCAGTGCTGAAAACAGGTTTAGCGCTGCTGGCACAGATACGCAGTATTTT	TRBJ2-3	TRBV20-1	.	17	.
CASSSRTGSPLHF	TGTGCCAGCAGCTCCCGGACCGGCTCACCCCTCCACTTT	TRBJ1-6	TRBV7-9	.	13	.
CASSLVAANTGELFF	TGTGCCAGCAGCTTAGTGGCGGCGAACACCGGGGAGCTGTTTTTT	TRBJ2-2	TRBV11-2	.	15	.
CATSEGQGVSRDGYTF	TGTGCCACCAGTGAGGGACAGGGCGTCTCTCGGGATGGCTACACCTTC	TRBJ1-2	TRBV24-1	TRBD1	16	few
CASSGNTGELFF	TGTGCCAGCTCGGGGAATACCGGGGAGCTGTTTTTT	TRBJ2-2	TRBV6-1	.	12	.
CASSLDMTGANVLTF	TGTGCCAGCAGCTTAGATATGACTGGGGCCAACGTCCTGACTTTC	TRBJ2-6	TRBV7-2	.	15	.
CASSLGQGYGYTF	TGTGCCAGCAGTTTAGGACAGGGGTATGGCTACACCTTC	TRBJ1-2	TRBV12-3/TRBV12-4	TRBD1	13	few
CASRARDFYGYTF	TGTGCCAGCAGGGCCAGGGATTTCTATGGCTACACCTTC	TRBJ1-2	TRBV7-2	.	13	.
CASSVISEAFF	TGTGCCAGCAGTGTTATCTCTGAAGCTTTCTTT	TRBJ1-1	TRBV2	.	11	.
CASSATGTVNYGYTF	TGTGCCAGCAGTGCTACCGGGACAGTCAACTATGGCTACACCTTC	TRBJ1-2	TRBV6-1	TRBD1	15	.
CASSLAGVPQPQHF	TGTGCCAGCAGCTTAGCTGGGGTGCCTCAGCCCCAGCATTTT	TRBJ1-5	TRBV7-9	.	14	few
CASSIRTETYEQYF	TGTGCCAGTAGTATTCGCACGGAAACCTACGAGCAGTACTTC	TRBJ2-7	TRBV19	.	14	once
CASSLGSGWVTGELFF	TGTGCCAGCAGCTTAGGCTCGGGGTGGGTCACCGGGGAGCTGTTTTTT	TRBJ2-2	TRBV11-1	.	16	few
CASSVRDTDGYTF	TGTGCCAGCAGCGTCCGGGACACCGATGGCTACACCTTC	TRBJ1-2	TRBV7-9	.	13	.
CASSQGRSNSPLHF	TGTGCCAGCAGCCAGGGACGGTCTAATTCACCCCTCCACTTT	TRBJ1-6	TRBV7-2	.	14	few
CASSRTPQASGELFF	TGTGCCAGCAGCCGGACCCCCCAAGCATCGGGGGAGCTGTTTTTT	TRBJ2-2	TRBV6-1	.	15	.
CASSFGTNTGELFF	TGTGCCAGCAGCTTCGGGACTAACACCGGGGAGCTGTTTTTT	TRBJ2-2	TRBV7-9	.	14	.
CSVEPGPRGTIYF	TGCAGCGTTGAGCCGGGACCTCGAGGGACCATATATTTT	TRBJ1-3	TRBV29-1	.	13	few
CALGAGGLNQPQHF	TGTGCCCTAGGGGCCGGGGGTTTAAATCAGCCCCAGCATTTT	TRBJ1-5	TRBV30	.	14	.
CSVKAGNTIYF	TGCAGTGTGAAGGCAGGAAACACCATATATTTT	TRBJ1-3	TRBV20-1	.	11	.
CASIRDSNTEAFF	TGTGCCAGCATCAGGGACAGTAACACTGAAGCTTTCTTT	TRBJ1-1	TRBV27	TRBD1	13	.
CASSLGTGGEKLFF	TGTGCCAGCAGCCTCGGGACAGGGGGTGAAAAACTGTTTTTT	TRBJ1-4	TRBV7-6	TRBD1	14	.
CSANGSPGQDEQYF	TGCAGTGCTAATGGGTCCCCCGGACAGGACGAGCAGTACTTC	TRBJ2-7	TRBV20-1	TRBD1	14	.
CASSPRGANEKLFF	TGTGCCAGCAGCCCCCGAGGGGCTAATGAAAAACTGTTTTTT	TRBJ1-4	TRBV7-9	.	14	few
CASSYSPRYEQYF	TGTGCCAGCAGTTACTCGCCCAGGTACGAGCAGTACTTC	TRBJ2-7	TRBV6-5	.	13	.
CASSLEGNEQFF	TGTGCCAGCAGCTTGGAGGGAAATGAGCAGTTCTTC	TRBJ2-1	TRBV7-2	.	12	.
CASSRPLLNTEAFF	TGTGCCAGCAGTCGACCCCTACTGAACACTGAAGCTTTCTTT	TRBJ1-1	TRBV6-2/TRBV6-3	.	14	.
CASSPSGQGSTEAFF	TGTGCCAGCTCACCCTCGGGACAGGGAAGCACTGAAGCTTTCTTT	TRBJ1-1	TRBV18	TRBD1	15	.
CASSSQGAGQPQHF	TGTGCCAGCAGTAGCCAGGGGGCAGGTCAGCCCCAGCATTTT	TRBJ1-5	TRBV27	TRBD1	14	.
CASSYGMNTEAFF	TGTGCCAGCAGTTACGGGATGAACACTGAAGCTTTCTTT	TRBJ1-1	TRBV12-3/TRBV12-4	.	13	few
CASSYSESSGNTIYF	TGTGCCAGCAGTTACTCTGAAAGCTCTGGAAACACCATATATTTT	TRBJ1-3	TRBV6-5	.	15	.
CASSLNDRGTEAFF	TGTGCCAGCAGCTTAAATGACCGCGGCACTGAAGCTTTCTTT	TRBJ1-1	TRBV7-3	.	14	few
CASTPQRLSNQPQHF	TGTGCCAGCACCCCGCAGCGACTGAGCAATCAGCCCCAGCATTTT	TRBJ1-5	TRBV6-1	.	15	few
CASSLDRGNQPQHF	TGTGCCAGCAGCTTAGATCGAGGGAATCAGCCCCAGCATTTT	TRBJ1-5	TRBV11-2	.	14	.
CSASTPSGLDYEQYF	TGCAGTGCTAGCACCCCCAGCGGGTTGGATTACGAGCAGTACTTC	TRBJ2-7	TRBV20-1	.	15	few
CASSLAGEDYGYTF	TGTGCCAGCAGCTTGGCGGGGGAAGACTATGGCTACACCTTC	TRBJ1-2	TRBV12-3/TRBV12-4	.	14	.
CASSVELQGYTEAFF	TGTGCCAGCAGCGTAGAACTACAGGGTTACACTGAAGCTTTCTTT	TRBJ1-1	TRBV9	.	15	.
CSASLTEFTEAFF	TGCAGTGCTAGTCTGACAGAATTTACTGAAGCTTTCTTT	TRBJ1-1	TRBV20-1	.	13	few
CASSRGNQETQYF	TGTGCCAGCAGCAGAGGGAACCAAGAGACCCAGTACTTC	TRBJ2-5	TRBV11-2	.	13	few
CASSLAGTGGFYGYTF	TGTGCCAGCAGTCTAGCCGGGACAGGGGGCTTCTATGGCTACACCTTC	TRBJ1-2	TRBV2	TRBD1	16	.
CSARDPIYGGGMNTEAFF	TGCAGTGCTAGAGACCCAATATACGGGGGCGGTATGAACACTGAAGCTTTCTTT	TRBJ1-1	TRBV20-1	.	18	.
CSASQTVRNSPLHF	TGCAGTGCTAGTCAGACGGTTCGGAATTCACCCCTCCACTTT	TRBJ1-6	TRBV20-1	.	14	few
CASSYSPPGRFNEQFF	TGTGCCAGCAGTTACTCACCACCCGGACGGTTCAATGAGCAGTTCTTC	TRBJ2-1	TRBV6-5	.	16	.
CASSRGTGGTEAFF	TGTGCCAGCAGCCGAGGGACAGGGGGAACTGAAGCTTTCTTT	TRBJ1-1	TRBV3-1	TRBD1	14	.
CASQEQGVINQPQHF	TGTGCCAGCCAAGAACAGGGGGTTATCAATCAGCCCCAGCATTTT	TRBJ1-5	TRBV27	TRBD1	15	.
CASSGLAYEQYF	TGTGCCAGTAGCGGGTTAGCCTACGAGCAGTACTTC	TRBJ2-7	TRBV19	.	12	.
CAWSVQGNQPQHF	TGTGCCTGGAGTGTACAGGGCAATCAGCCCCAGCATTTT	TRBJ1-5	TRBV30	.	13	.
CASSIRQGVRPQHF	TGTGCCAGCAGCATAAGACAGGGTGTTCGGCCCCAGCATTTT	TRBJ1-5	TRBV7-2	TRBD1	14	.
CSAKKSSVTGELFF	TGCAGTGCTAAGAAAAGTAGCGTTACCGGGGAGCTGTTTTTT	TRBJ2-2	TRBV20-1	.	14	.
CASSSRRDRGGNEQFF	TGTGCCAGCAGCTCCCGAAGGGACAGGGGTGGGAATGAGCAGTTCTTC	TRBJ2-1	TRBV7-6	TRBD1	16	.
CASSFGGGLRTEAFF	TGTGCCAGCAGCTTCGGTGGCGGGCTTAGAACTGAAGCTTTCTTT	TRBJ1-1	TRBV5-4	.	15	.